Listed below are T cell receptor beta chains from one sample, sequenced in a study of CD8+ T cells in alopecia areata. Measured with immunoSEQ multiplex PCR; TCRdb has only the in-frame clones, and not every one. The sample includes about 12,000 clones, 56% seen only once; the top ten take 13%. The sequenced sample consisted of skin. The receptors stem from a human donor with alopecia areata. Both conserved end residues are part of each CDR3. The D gene is left open where the match is weak. Expanded clones get a size class; other rows say once, few or many, or leave the size out.

d_gene: TRBD1
abundance: .
v_gene: TRBV6-6
j_gene: TRBJ2-3
CDR3nt: TGTGCCAGCAGTTTCGACAGGGCTAGCACAGATACGCAGTATTTT
CDR3aa: CASSFDRASTDTQYF

d_gene: .
abundance: .
v_gene: TRBV27
j_gene: TRBJ1-2
CDR3nt: TGTGCCAGCAGTGCCTATCCAGGGACGGATGGCTACACCTTC
CDR3aa: CASSAYPGTDGYTF

d_gene: .
abundance: .
v_gene: TRBV7-2
j_gene: TRBJ2-7
CDR3nt: TGTGCCAGCAGCTTAGCAGTAGGGGGTTCCTACGAGCAGTACTTC
CDR3aa: CASSLAVGGSYEQYF

d_gene: .
abundance: .
v_gene: TRBV5-4
j_gene: TRBJ2-5
CDR3nt: TGTGCCAGCAGCCTGATCGAGACAGAGACCCAGTACTTC
CDR3aa: CASSLIETETQYF

d_gene: .
abundance: .
v_gene: TRBV28
j_gene: TRBJ2-7
CDR3nt: TGTGCCAGCAGTTCCCGGGGGAACGACCTATACGAGCAGTACTTC
CDR3aa: CASSSRGNDLYEQYF

d_gene: TRBD1
abundance: once
v_gene: TRBV7-2
j_gene: TRBJ1-1
CDR3nt: TGTGCCAGCAGCATTACAGGGGGCTGGAACGGCAACACTGAAGCTTTCTTT
CDR3aa: CASSITGGWNGNTEAFF

d_gene: .
abundance: few
v_gene: TRBV6-5
j_gene: TRBJ1-2
CDR3nt: TGTGCCAGCAGTTCACTCGCGGGGGATTGGGGCTACACCTTC
CDR3aa: CASSSLAGDWGYTF

d_gene: TRBD2
abundance: once
v_gene: TRBV27
j_gene: TRBJ2-7
CDR3nt: TGTGCCAGCAGTTTACGCGGGGGGGTCTACGAGCAGTACTTC
CDR3aa: CASSLRGGVYEQYF

d_gene: .
abundance: few
v_gene: TRBV4-3
j_gene: TRBJ2-1
CDR3nt: TGCGCCAGCAGCCAAGATATGGGACCGATTAATGAGCAGTTCTTC
CDR3aa: CASSQDMGPINEQFF

d_gene: TRBD1
abundance: few
v_gene: TRBV11-2
j_gene: TRBJ1-6
CDR3nt: TGTGCCAGCAGCTTAGCACAGGGGGGGTCACCCCTCCACTTT
CDR3aa: CASSLAQGGSPLHF

d_gene: .
abundance: .
v_gene: TRBV9
j_gene: TRBJ2-1
CDR3nt: TGTGCCAGCAGCGCACCGACAGGTCCCAGCTCCTACAATGAGCAGTTCTTC
CDR3aa: CASSAPTGPSSYNEQFF

d_gene: .
abundance: .
v_gene: TRBV29-1
j_gene: TRBJ2-5
CDR3nt: TGCAGCGTTGTTTCAGGGCAATTATCGATTGAGACCCAGTACTTC
CDR3aa: CSVVSGQLSIETQYF

d_gene: TRBD2
abundance: .
v_gene: TRBV6-1
j_gene: TRBJ2-3
CDR3nt: TGTGCCAGCAGGGGACTAGCGGGGGGGCCAGATACGCAGTATTTT
CDR3aa: CASRGLAGGPDTQYF

d_gene: .
abundance: few
v_gene: TRBV14
j_gene: TRBJ1-2
CDR3nt: TGTGCCAGCAGCCAAGATCATGCCAGGGCCAACTATGGCTACACCTTC
CDR3aa: CASSQDHARANYGYTF

d_gene: .
abundance: few
v_gene: TRBV7-9
j_gene: TRBJ2-5
CDR3nt: TGTGCCAGCAGGGGGGGCAGGGGAGAAGAGACCCAGTACTTC
CDR3aa: CASRGGRGEETQYF

d_gene: TRBD2
abundance: once
v_gene: TRBV7-3
j_gene: TRBJ2-1
CDR3nt: TGTGCCAGCAGCCAATTAGCGGGGGAGCAGTTCTTC
CDR3aa: CASSQLAGEQFF

d_gene: TRBD2
abundance: .
v_gene: TRBV28
j_gene: TRBJ2-3
CDR3nt: TGTGCCAGCAGTTTGACTAGCGGGAGCCCAGATACGCAGTATTTT
CDR3aa: CASSLTSGSPDTQYF

d_gene: TRBD2
abundance: .
v_gene: TRBV4-3
j_gene: TRBJ2-1
CDR3nt: TGCGCCAGCAGCCAAGAAACCGGGAGGTCCCAGTTCTTC
CDR3aa: CASSQETGRSQFF

d_gene: TRBD1
abundance: few
v_gene: TRBV6-1
j_gene: TRBJ1-1
CDR3nt: TGTGCCAGCAGTCGACAGGGGGTCAAAGCTTTCTTT
CDR3aa: CASSRQGVKAFF

d_gene: .
abundance: .
v_gene: TRBV6-1
j_gene: TRBJ2-2
CDR3nt: TGTGCCTCCCCGGGTGGGGGAACCGGGGAGCTGTTTTTT
CDR3aa: CASPGGGTGELFF

d_gene: .
abundance: .
v_gene: TRBV29-1
j_gene: TRBJ2-6
CDR3nt: TGCAGCGTTAGCGGAACTGGGGCCAACGTCCTGACTTTC
CDR3aa: CSVSGTGANVLTF

d_gene: .
abundance: .
v_gene: TRBV18
j_gene: TRBJ1-2
CDR3nt: TGTGCCAGCTCTCAAACGTCCACCAGTAGCGGCTACACCTTC
CDR3aa: CASSQTSTSSGYTF

d_gene: .
abundance: .
v_gene: TRBV18
j_gene: TRBJ2-7
CDR3nt: TGTGCCAGCTCACCGGGCCTCGACGGGGTTGTCGAGCAGTACTTC
CDR3aa: CASSPGLDGVVEQYF

d_gene: .
abundance: .
v_gene: TRBV7-2
j_gene: TRBJ1-5
CDR3nt: TGTGCCAGCAGCTTATCGTGGGACATTACGAGTCAGCCCCAGCATTTT
CDR3aa: CASSLSWDITSQPQHF

d_gene: TRBD2
abundance: once
v_gene: TRBV11-3
j_gene: TRBJ2-3
CDR3nt: TGTGCCAGCAGCTTAGCGCCGGGACTAGTCCCCAACACAGATACGCAGTATTTT
CDR3aa: CASSLAPGLVPNTDTQYF

d_gene: TRBD2
abundance: .
v_gene: TRBV7-2
j_gene: TRBJ2-2
CDR3nt: TGTGCCAGCAGCTTCGGTCCTAGCGGGAGTCCCGGGGAGCTGTTTTTT
CDR3aa: CASSFGPSGSPGELFF

d_gene: TRBD1
abundance: .
v_gene: TRBV7-2
j_gene: TRBJ2-7
CDR3nt: TGTGCCAGCAGCTTAGGTGGGGACAGGGTTGAATTC
CDR3aa: CASSLGGDRVEF

d_gene: .
abundance: .
v_gene: TRBV2
j_gene: TRBJ2-7
CDR3nt: TGTGCCAGCACCCTGAACCGGGACTCAGTCTACGAGCAGTACTTC
CDR3aa: CASTLNRDSVYEQYF

d_gene: .
abundance: few
v_gene: TRBV27
j_gene: TRBJ1-1
CDR3nt: TGTGCCAGCTCCGACAGACAGAACACTGAAGCTTTCTTT
CDR3aa: CASSDRQNTEAFF

d_gene: TRBD2
abundance: .
v_gene: TRBV11-1
j_gene: TRBJ2-3
CDR3nt: TGTGCCAGCAGCTTGGAAGCGGGGGGGCAGACAGATACGCAGTATTTT
CDR3aa: CASSLEAGGQTDTQYF

d_gene: .
abundance: .
v_gene: TRBV30
j_gene: TRBJ2-1
CDR3nt: TGTGCCTGGGGATCCCGGGCCTCCTACAATGAGCAGTTCTTC
CDR3aa: CAWGSRASYNEQFF

d_gene: .
abundance: .
v_gene: TRBV11-2
j_gene: TRBJ2-3
CDR3nt: TGTGCCAGCAGATCCGGGTTCACAGATACGCAGTATTTT
CDR3aa: CASRSGFTDTQYF

d_gene: TRBD2
abundance: .
v_gene: TRBV28
j_gene: TRBJ2-1
CDR3nt: TGTGCCAGCAGTTTCATACTAGCGGCCGGCTACAATGAGCAGTTCTTC
CDR3aa: CASSFILAAGYNEQFF

d_gene: .
abundance: once
v_gene: TRBV23-1
j_gene: TRBJ2-2
CDR3nt: TGCGCCGACAACTATAAGGGACAGAACACCGGGGAGCTGTTTTTT
CDR3aa: CADNYKGQNTGELFF

d_gene: TRBD2
abundance: .
v_gene: TRBV14
j_gene: TRBJ2-1
CDR3nt: TGTGCCAGCAGGCGGACTAGCGGGGGGGGACATGAGCAGTTCTTC
CDR3aa: CASRRTSGGGHEQFF

d_gene: TRBD2
abundance: .
v_gene: TRBV28
j_gene: TRBJ2-3
CDR3nt: TGTGCCAGCGCGACTAGCGGGGGTTATACGCAGTATTTT
CDR3aa: CASATSGGYTQYF

d_gene: TRBD2
abundance: .
v_gene: TRBV11-2
j_gene: TRBJ2-1
CDR3nt: TGTGCCAGCAGCTCTCGACTAGCGGGGAAAAGCTCCTACAATGAGCAGTTCTTC
CDR3aa: CASSSRLAGKSSYNEQFF

d_gene: .
abundance: .
v_gene: TRBV29-1
j_gene: TRBJ2-1
CDR3nt: TGCAGCTCCGCCGGGACTTTGGCCTACAATGAGCAGTTCTTC
CDR3aa: CSSAGTLAYNEQFF

d_gene: .
abundance: few
v_gene: TRBV28
j_gene: TRBJ2-5
CDR3nt: TGTGCCAGCAGTCCACCGAACACCGAGACCCAGTACTTC
CDR3aa: CASSPPNTETQYF

d_gene: .
abundance: .
v_gene: TRBV7-9
j_gene: TRBJ2-5
CDR3nt: TGTGCCAGCAGCCCCCAGGGTGTCCAAGAGACCCAGTACTTC
CDR3aa: CASSPQGVQETQYF

d_gene: .
abundance: few
v_gene: TRBV2
j_gene: TRBJ2-7
CDR3nt: TGTGCCAGCAGTGTCACCTTCTCCTACGAGCAGTACTTC
CDR3aa: CASSVTFSYEQYF

d_gene: .
abundance: .
v_gene: TRBV7-2
j_gene: TRBJ1-1
CDR3nt: TGTGCCAGCAGCCCCACCGACGGTTTAGGCGAAGCTTTCTTT
CDR3aa: CASSPTDGLGEAFF

d_gene: TRBD2
abundance: .
v_gene: TRBV5-1
j_gene: TRBJ2-3
CDR3nt: TGCGCCAGCAGCTTGGTCGGCGGGGGGGCCCCAGATACGCAGTATTTT
CDR3aa: CASSLVGGGAPDTQYF

d_gene: .
abundance: .
v_gene: TRBV7-9
j_gene: TRBJ2-3
CDR3nt: TGTGCCAGCAGCCTGTCTGGGGGGTGGGCAGATACGCAGTATTTT
CDR3aa: CASSLSGGWADTQYF

d_gene: .
abundance: .
v_gene: TRBV20-1
j_gene: TRBJ2-7
CDR3nt: TGCAGTGCTAGAGTCCGCTACGAGCAGTACTTC
CDR3aa: CSARVRYEQYF

d_gene: .
abundance: .
v_gene: TRBV6-6
j_gene: TRBJ2-1
CDR3nt: TGTGCCAGCGGGTACAATGAGCAGTTCTTC
CDR3aa: CASGYNEQFF

d_gene: .
abundance: few
v_gene: TRBV7-9
j_gene: TRBJ2-1
CDR3nt: TGTGCCAGCAGCTTAGGTAGAAACCTCTACAATGAGCAGTTCTTC
CDR3aa: CASSLGRNLYNEQFF

d_gene: TRBD1
abundance: few
v_gene: TRBV28
j_gene: TRBJ2-7
CDR3nt: TGTGCCAGCAGTCGCAGACAGGGAGAGCAGTACTTC
CDR3aa: CASSRRQGEQYF

d_gene: TRBD1
abundance: .
v_gene: TRBV7-2
j_gene: TRBJ2-7
CDR3nt: TGTGCCAGCAGCCTAGGACAGGGGTCCGTTTACGAGCAGTACTTC
CDR3aa: CASSLGQGSVYEQYF